This entry lists 2 T cell receptor beta chains sequenced from one sample in a study of monozygotic twins with inflammatory bowel disease. TCRdb processed the 5' RACE reads again and assigns one entry to each CDR3 protein, with no DNA. Here the sample table reports about 210,000 distinct CDR3 sequences. Sequencing was done on a sample of blood. These receptors came from a human donor with ulcerative colitis or Crohn's disease, or a healthy co-twin of an affected twin (not recorded which).

This chain uses TRBV10-3 with TRBJ2-1; TCRdb reports TRBD2, a call that lacks DNA to check it against. The CDR3 has 18 amino acids. Per the germline V gene, CDR1 is ENHRY and CDR2 is SYGVKD. The CDR3 sequence is CAISGSGTSGGGNNEQFF.

The chain carries TRBV15 and TRBJ1-2. The CDR3 runs to 15 residues. CDR1 LNHNV and CDR2 YYDKDF come from the germline V gene (reference sequence). The CDR3 reads CATSRDPGADYGYTF. Supplemented by reference TRBV15 and TRBJ1-2, the full variable domain reads DAMVIQNPRYQVTQFGKPVTLSCSQTLNHNVMYWYQQKSSQAPKLLFHYYDKDFNNEADTPDNFQSRRPNTSFCFLDIRSPGLGDTAMYLCATSRDPGADYGYTFGSGTRLTVV.